The 10 T cell receptor beta chains given below trace back to one sample, sequenced in a study of Tregs in tolerant kidney transplant recipients. Related graft donors supplied nonmyeloablative bone marrow transplants, and mixed chimerism was transient. Using immunoSEQ multiplex PCR, the repertoire was profiled, and TCRdb retains in-frame clones only, with some absent. This repertoire shows about 81,000 clones, about 91% found once; its top ten account for around 1.6%. The sequences come from CD4+ T cells from blood (PBMCs), collected 24 months after the transplant. The receptors were sampled from a human patient who received a combined kidney and bone marrow transplant. A subset of T cells may come from the graft donor.

This clone has just a few counts. The chain uses TRBV19 and TRBJ1-1; TRBD1 matches 7 bases. CDR1 is LNHDA and CDR2 is SQIVND in the germline V gene (reference sequence). This CDR3 has 14 residues. V dropped 5 bases and J dropped 4; count of bases not matched to a gene: 7. The CDR3 here is CASSLGQRGTEAFF. The CDR3 DNA reads as TGTGCCAGTAGTCTGGGACAGAGGGGCACTGAAGCTTTCTTT.

The J gene is TRBJ2-1, the V gene TRBV21-1; the table names TRBD2, a call not compared with the DNA. TRBV21-1 is a listed pseudogene. The length of the CDR3 is 14 residues. This CDR3 reads CASNRAGGPHEQFF. Written as DNA, the CDR3 is TGTGCCAGCAATCGAGCGGGAGGGCCACACGAGCAGTTCTTC.

This chain uses TRBV7-9 with TRBJ1-5; D unresolved. The germline CDR1 and CDR2 sequences are SEHNR and FQNEAQ (reference sequence). The CDR3 is 13 residues long. The V and J ends lost 4 bases and 0 bases respectively, with 4 bases between them. CDR3: CASSSNSNQPQHF. Here the CDR3 DNA reads TGTGCCAGCAGCTCCAATAGCAATCAGCCCCAGCATTTT.

The rearrangement uses TRBV5-5 and TRBJ1-2; possible D gene TRBD1, 5 bases. Germline V gives CDR1 SGHKS, CDR2 YYEKEE (reference sequence). This CDR3 is 14 amino acids long. Trimming took 6 bases from V and 4 from J, leaving 16 bases between them. CDR3 loop: CASTQRGVGYGYTF. The CDR3 coding sequence is TGTGCCAGCACTCAGCGGGGCGTCGGCTATGGCTACACCTTC. The whole variable domain, filled in from reference TRBV5-5 and TRBJ1-2, reads DAGVTQSPTHLIKTRGQQVTLRCSPISGHKSVSWYQQVLGQGPQFIFQYYEKEERGRGNFPDRFSARQFPNYSSELNVNALLLGDSALYLCASTQRGVGYGYTFGSGTRLTVV.

J is TRBJ2-7 and V is TRBV11-3; D call uncertain. Trimming left V 1 base short and J 5 bases short, with 6 bases between. This CDR3 region has 12 residues. Germline assignment: CDR1 SGHNT and CDR2 YENEEA. CDR3 in DNA: TGTGCCAGCAGCTTAGCGGTTAACGAGCAGTACTTC. Protein: CASSLAVNEQYF.

The rearrangement uses TRBV7-2 and TRBJ2-1; D is possibly TRBD1 (5 bases). Trimming cost V 0 bases and J 5 bases, with 11 bases left between them. CDR1 and CDR2 from the germline V gene are SGHTA and FQGNSA. There are 15 residues in the CDR3. CDR3 coding DNA: TGTGCCAGCAGCTTAGCGCCCCAGGGCCACAATGAGCAGTTCTTC. Amino acids: CASSLAPQGHNEQFF.

The V gene is TRBV4-2, the J gene TRBJ2-1, with 7 bases fitting TRBD2. V shed 2 bases and J 9 bases; nucleotides not matched to a gene: 10. This CDR3 spans 15 amino acids. The germline gives CDR1 LGHNA, CDR2 YNFKEQ. In DNA, the CDR3 is TGTGCCAGCAGCCAACGGGGGAGGGAATTTGGTGAGCAGTTCTTC. Protein product: CASSQRGREFGEQFF.

The V call is TRBV30, the J call TRBJ2-1, with 9 positions matching TRBD1. Looked up from germline, CDR1 is GTSNPN and CDR2 is SVGIG (reference sequence). The CDR3 has 14 residues. With 5 bases clipped from V and 5 bases from J, the junction kept 7 bases outside the gene matches. This chain's CDR3 is CAWGMTGGNNEQFF. The CDR3 DNA reads as TGTGCCTGGGGGATGACAGGGGGGAACAATGAGCAGTTCTTC.

The chain employs TRBV2 and TRBJ1-5; a weak D match, TRBD1 (5 bases). This CDR3 contains 11 residues. CDR1 is SNHLY and CDR2 is FYNNEI in the germline V gene. Trimming stripped 6 bases from V and 6 bases from J, with 6 bases between. CDR3 protein: CASSQGQPQHF. The DNA of the CDR3 is TGTGCCAGCAGCCAGGGTCAGCCCCAGCATTTT.

CDR3 nucleotides: TGTGCCAGCGGAGGGACAGAATCCACAGCCAAAAACATTCAGTACTTC. It specifies CASGGTESTAKNIQYF. The genes are TRBV4-2 and TRBJ2-4; weak D call: TRBD1 (7 bases). The V gene lost 8 bases and the J gene lost 0 bases, with 17 bases spanning the gap. Germline loops: CDR1 LGHNA, CDR2 YNFKEQ. The CDR3 loop spans 16 amino acids.